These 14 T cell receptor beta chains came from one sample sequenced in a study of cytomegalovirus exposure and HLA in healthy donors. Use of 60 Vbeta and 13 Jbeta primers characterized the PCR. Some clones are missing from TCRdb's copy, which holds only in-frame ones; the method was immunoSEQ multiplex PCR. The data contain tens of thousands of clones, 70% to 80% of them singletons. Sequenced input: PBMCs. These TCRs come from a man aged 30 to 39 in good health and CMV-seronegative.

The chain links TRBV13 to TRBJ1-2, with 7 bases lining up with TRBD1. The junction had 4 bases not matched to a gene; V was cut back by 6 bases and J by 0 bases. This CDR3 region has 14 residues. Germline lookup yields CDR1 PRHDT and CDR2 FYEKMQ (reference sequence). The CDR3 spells CASRPGTANYGYTF. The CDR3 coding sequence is TGTGCCAGCAGACCTGGGACAGCTAACTATGGCTACACCTTC.

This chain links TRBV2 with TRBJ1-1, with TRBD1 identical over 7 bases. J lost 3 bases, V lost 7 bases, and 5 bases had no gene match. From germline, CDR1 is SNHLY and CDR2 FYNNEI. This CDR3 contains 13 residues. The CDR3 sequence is CASIRGVHTEAFF. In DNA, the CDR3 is TGTGCCAGCATCAGGGGGGTCCACACTGAAGCTTTCTTT.

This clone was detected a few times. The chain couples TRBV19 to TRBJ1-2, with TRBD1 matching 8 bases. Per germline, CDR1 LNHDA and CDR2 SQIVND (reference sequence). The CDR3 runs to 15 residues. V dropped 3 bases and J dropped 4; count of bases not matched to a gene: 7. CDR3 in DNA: TGTGCCAGTAGTATGCAACGGACAGGGATCTATGGCTACACCTTC. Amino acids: CASSMQRTGIYGYTF.

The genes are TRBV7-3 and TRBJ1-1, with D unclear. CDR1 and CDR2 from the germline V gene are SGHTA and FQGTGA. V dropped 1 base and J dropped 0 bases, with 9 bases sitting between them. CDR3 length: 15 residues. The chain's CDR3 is CASSLIGGLNTEAFF. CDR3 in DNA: TGTGCCAGCAGCTTAATCGGCGGCTTGAACACTGAAGCTTTCTTT.

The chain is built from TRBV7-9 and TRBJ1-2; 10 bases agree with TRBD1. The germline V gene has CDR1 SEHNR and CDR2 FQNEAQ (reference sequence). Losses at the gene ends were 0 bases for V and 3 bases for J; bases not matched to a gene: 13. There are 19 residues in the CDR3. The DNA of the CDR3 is TGTGCCAGCAGCTTAGCACGACAGGGGGCATCCGGAAAGGACTATGGCTACACCTTC. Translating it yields CASSLARQGASGKDYGYTF.

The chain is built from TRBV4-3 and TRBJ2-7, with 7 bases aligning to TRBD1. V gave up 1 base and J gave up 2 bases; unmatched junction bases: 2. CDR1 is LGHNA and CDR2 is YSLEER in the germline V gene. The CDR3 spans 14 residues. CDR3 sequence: CASSQGGGAYEQYF. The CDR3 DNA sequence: TGCGCCAGCAGCCAAGGAGGGGGCGCCTACGAGCAGTACTTC.

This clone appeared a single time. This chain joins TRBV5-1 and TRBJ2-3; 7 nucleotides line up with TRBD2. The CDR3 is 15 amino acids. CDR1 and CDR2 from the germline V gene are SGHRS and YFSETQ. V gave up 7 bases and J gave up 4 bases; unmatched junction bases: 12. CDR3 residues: CASQSGIWNADTQYF. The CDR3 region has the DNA TGCGCCAGCCAGAGCGGGATTTGGAACGCAGATACGCAGTATTTT.

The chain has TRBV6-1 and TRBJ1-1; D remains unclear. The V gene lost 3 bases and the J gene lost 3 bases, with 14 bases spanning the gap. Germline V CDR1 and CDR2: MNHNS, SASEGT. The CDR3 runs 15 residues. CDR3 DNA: TGTGCCAGCAGTGAGTTGTCCGCCGGGTACACTGAAGCTTTCTTT. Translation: CASSELSAGYTEAFF.

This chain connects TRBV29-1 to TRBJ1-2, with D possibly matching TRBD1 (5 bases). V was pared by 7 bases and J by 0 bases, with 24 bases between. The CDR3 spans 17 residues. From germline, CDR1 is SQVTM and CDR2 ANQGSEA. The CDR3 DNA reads TGCAGCGAACCTAAAGGAGGGGCGGACCTAGCTAACTATGGCTACACCTTC. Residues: CSEPKGGADLANYGYTF.

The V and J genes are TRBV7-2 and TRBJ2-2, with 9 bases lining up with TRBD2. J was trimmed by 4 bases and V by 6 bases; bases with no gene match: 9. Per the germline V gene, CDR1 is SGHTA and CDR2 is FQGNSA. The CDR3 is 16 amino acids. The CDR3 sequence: CASSGGGADGTGELFF. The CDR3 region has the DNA TGTGCCAGCAGTGGCGGGGGGGCTGATGGCACCGGGGAGCTGTTTTTT. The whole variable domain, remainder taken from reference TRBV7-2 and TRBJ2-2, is GAGVSQSPSNKVTEKGKDVELRCDPISGHTALYWYRQSLGQGLEFLIYFQGNSAPDKSGLPSDRFSAERTGGSVSTLTIQRTQQEDSAVYLCASSGGGADGTGELFFGEGSRLTVL.

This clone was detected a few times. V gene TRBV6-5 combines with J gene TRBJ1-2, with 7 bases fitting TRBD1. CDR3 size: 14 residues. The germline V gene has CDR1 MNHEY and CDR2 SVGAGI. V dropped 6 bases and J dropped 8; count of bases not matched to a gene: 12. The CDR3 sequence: CASRGTGDTRGYTF. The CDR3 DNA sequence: TGTGCCAGCAGAGGTACAGGGGATACACGGGGCTACACCTTC.

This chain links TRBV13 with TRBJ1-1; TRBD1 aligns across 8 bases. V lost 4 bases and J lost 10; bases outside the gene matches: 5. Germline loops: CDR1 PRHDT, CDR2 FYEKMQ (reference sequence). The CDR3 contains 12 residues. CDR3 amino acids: CASSWDRRRAFF. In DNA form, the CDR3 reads TGTGCCAGCAGCTGGGACAGGAGGCGAGCTTTCTTT.

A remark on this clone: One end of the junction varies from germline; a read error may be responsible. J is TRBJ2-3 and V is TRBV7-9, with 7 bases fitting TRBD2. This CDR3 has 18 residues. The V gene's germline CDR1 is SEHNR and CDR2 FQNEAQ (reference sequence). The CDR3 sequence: CSSSLGLAASGSSDTQYF. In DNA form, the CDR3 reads TGTTCCAGCAGCTTAGGACTCGCCGCTAGCGGTTCGTCAGATACGCAGTATTTT.

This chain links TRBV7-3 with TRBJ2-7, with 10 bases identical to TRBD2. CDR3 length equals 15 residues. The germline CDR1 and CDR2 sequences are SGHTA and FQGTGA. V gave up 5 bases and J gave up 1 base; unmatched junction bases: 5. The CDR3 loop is CASSVAGGPSYEQYF. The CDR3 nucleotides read TGTGCCAGCAGCGTAGCGGGGGGTCCATCCTACGAGCAGTACTTC.